This entry concerns a single TCR beta chain. The CDR3 consists of 15 residues. V was shortened by 3 bases and J by 2 bases, with 12 bases between the two germline ends. Germline V lookup: CDR1 SNHLY, CDR2 FYNNEI. The data originate from a study of blood T cell repertoires in COVID-19. Measured with immunoSEQ multiplex PCR; TCRdb has only the in-frame clones, and not every one. This sample carries tens of thousands of clones, just over 70% of them seen once, and the ten largest clones take 51%. The sample consisted of PBMCs or T cells enriched from blood (not recorded which). The clonotype originates from an older woman who had been exposed to COVID-19. The rearrangement joins TRBV2 to TRBJ2-3; D call uncertain. CDR3 sequence (DNA): TGTGCCAGCAGTGAGCAACCCGGGTTCACAGATACGCAGTATTTT. Encoded protein: CASSEQPGFTDTQYF.